A single sample is the source of the 25 T cell receptor beta chains below, sequenced in a study of Ad26.COV2.S vaccination and SARS-CoV-2 variants. Profiled with immunoSEQ multiplex PCR; TCRdb holds only in-frame clones, not every one. The sample includes some 350,000 clones, around 90% of them seen just once. The sequences come from peripheral blood, collected after recovery from COVID-19. The receptors shown here come from a human donor who had recovered from COVID-19.

The chain couples TRBV3-1 (or the pseudogene TRBV3-2) to TRBJ1-2; D not resolved. There are 18 residues in the CDR3. Germline CDR1 reads LGHDT; CDR2 reads YNNKEL (reference sequence). V lost 3 bases to trimming and J lost 1 base, with 21 bases between them. The CDR3 loop reads CASSQRVEPHPLNYGYTF. For the CDR3, the DNA is TGTGCCAGCAGCCAGAGGGTGGAGCCACATCCCCTTAACTATGGCTACACCTTC.

This clone is a singleton in its sample. Within the sample, other DNA sequences also encode this same CDR3. V is TRBV9 and J is TRBJ1-5; D remains unclear. Trimming cost V 2 bases and J 0 bases, with 6 bases left between them. Germline CDR1 and CDR2: SGDLS and YYNGEE. The CDR3 extends over 14 amino acids. The CDR3 loop is CASSVGSSNQPQHF. The CDR3 DNA sequence: TGTGCCAGCAGCGTGGGCAGTAGCAATCAGCCCCAGCATTTT.

In regard to this clone: Additional DNA sequences in this sample encode the identical CDR3. This chain joins TRBV6-5 and TRBJ1-1, with D unresolved. Germline lookup yields CDR1 MNHEY and CDR2 SVGAGI. The CDR3 runs to 13 residues. Trimming cost V 2 bases and J 2 bases, with 6 bases left between them. Here the CDR3 DNA reads TGTGCCAGCAGTTACGGGAGAAACACTGAAGCTTTCTTT. Translated, it gives CASSYGRNTEAFF.

This sequence joins TRBV7-2 and TRBJ2-5, with D hard to call. Germline-derived CDR1 and CDR2 are SGHTA and FQGNSA. The germline V and J ends were trimmed by 5 bases and 4 bases, with 20 bases remaining between them. The CDR3 spans 16 residues. CDR3 in DNA: TGTGCCAGCAGCACAGCCCCTGTTAGGGTTAGAGAGACCCAGTACTTC. It translates to CASSTAPVRVRETQYF.

The chain employs TRBV19 and TRBJ1-2; D call uncertain. Germline V gene lookup returns CDR1 LNHDA and CDR2 SQIVND (reference sequence). The CDR3 extends over 12 amino acids. V was pared by 1 base and J by 8 bases, with 8 bases between. CDR3 region: CASSIGPVGYTF. CDR3 bases: TGTGCCAGTAGTATAGGGCCCGTCGGCTACACCTTC.

This chain links TRBV29-1 with TRBJ1-2; tentatively, D is TRBD1 (5 bases). V was cut by 3 bases and J by 6 bases, with 11 bases left in between. Germline-derived CDR1 and CDR2 are SQVTM and ANQGSEA. This CDR3 contains 12 residues. The CDR3 DNA is TGCAGCGTTGAGAGCAGGGCGGATGGCTACACCTTC. It yields the protein CSVESRADGYTF.

This chain uses TRBV28 with TRBJ1-1; a possible D gene is TRBD1 (6 bases). The CDR3 is made up of 15 amino acids. The V end was cut by 2 bases, the J end by 4 bases, with 14 bases between. CDR1 MDHEN and CDR2 SYDVKM come from the germline V gene. The CDR3 loop reads CASSLRGALATEAFF. The CDR3 nucleotides read TGTGCCAGCAGTTTACGGGGGGCGCTGGCCACTGAAGCTTTCTTT.

A single count supports this clone. The rearrangement links TRBV18 to TRBJ1-1; 7 bases agree with TRBD1. Unmatched junction bases numbered 9, after V lost 3 bases and J lost 11 bases. There are 13 residues in the CDR3. Germline V CDR1 and CDR2: KGHSH, LQKENI. Here the CDR3 DNA reads TGTGCCAGCTCACCCCGACAGGGAGAGGCGGCTTTCTTT. Its protein is CASSPRQGEAAFF.

The V call is TRBV11-2, the J call TRBJ2-5; 9 bases map to TRBD2. The J segment lost 2 bases and the V segment lost 4 bases, leaving 5 bases of the junction unmatched. In germline, CDR1 is SGHAT, CDR2 FQNNGV. CDR3 length: 15 amino acids. The CDR3 here is CASSSAAGGQETQYF. As DNA, the CDR3 is TGTGCCAGCAGCTCGGCCGCGGGGGGGCAAGAGACCCAGTACTTC.

V gene TRBV2 combines with J gene TRBJ1-6, with 11 bases matching TRBD1. Germline V gene data show CDR1 as SNHLY and CDR2 as FYNNEI. The trim removed 4 bases at V and 8 bases at J, leaving 7 bases unmatched. The CDR3 runs 16 residues. The CDR3 region is CASSVARGQGDSPLHF. CDR3 DNA: TGTGCCAGCAGTGTTGCCCGGGGACAGGGGGATTCACCCCTCCACTTT.

The gene calls are TRBV9 and TRBJ2-1; D might be TRBD1 (5 bases). Germline assignment: CDR1 SGDLS and CDR2 YYNGEE. This CDR3 region has 14 residues. The V and J ends lost 0 bases and 8 bases respectively, with 12 bases between them. The CDR3 DNA reads TGTGCCAGCAGCGTAGCCAGGGATCAGGATGAGCAGTTCTTC. It encodes CASSVARDQDEQFF.

The chain couples TRBV4-1 to TRBJ2-5; 7 bases agree with TRBD2. Germline V gene lookup returns CDR1 MGHRA and CDR2 YSYEKL. J was trimmed by 5 bases and V by 4 bases; bases with no gene match: 4. This CDR3 has 13 residues. The chain's CDR3 is CASSRTRLETQYF. The CDR3 DNA reads TGCGCCAGCAGCCGGACTAGATTGGAGACCCAGTACTTC.

The chain combines TRBV12-3 or TRBV12-4 with TRBJ1-5, with TRBD1 as a possible D gene (5 bases). The CDR3 totals 13 residues. V was shortened by 4 bases and J by 5 bases, with 9 bases between the two germline ends. The CDR3 region is CASSSGWYQPQHF. The CDR3 region has the DNA TGTGCCAGCAGTTCAGGGTGGTATCAGCCCCAGCATTTT.

The V and J genes are TRBV7-7 and TRBJ2-2, with TRBD1 identical over 8 bases. The ends lost 5 bases at V and 4 bases at J; junction bases unmatched: 6. The CDR3 runs 15 residues. CDR1 and CDR2 (germline): SSHAT, FNYEAQ (reference sequence). CDR3 loop: CASSQRQGSTGELFF. In DNA form, the CDR3 reads TGTGCCAGCAGCCAAAGACAGGGGTCCACCGGGGAGCTGTTTTTT.

This clone was seen a single time. The chain carries TRBV20-1 and TRBJ2-1; TRBD2 matches at 15 bases. The CDR3 extends over 16 amino acids. The junction had 9 bases not matched to a gene; V was cut back by 3 bases and J by 9 bases. CDR1 is DFQATT and CDR2 is SNEGSKA in the germline V gene (reference sequence). The CDR3: CSASSGTSGGPGEQFF. The CDR3, as DNA: TGCAGTGCTAGTAGTGGGACTAGCGGGGGGCCTGGTGAGCAGTTCTTC.

The chain uses TRBV6-5 and TRBJ1-2; a possible D gene is TRBD1 (6 bases). This CDR3 spans 13 amino acids. Germline lookup yields CDR1 MNHEY and CDR2 SVGAGI. Trimming cost V 0 bases and J 8 bases, with 10 bases left between them. CDR3 sequence (DNA): TGTGCCAGCAGTTACTCCAGGGGACGGGGCTACACCTTC. Translation gives CASSYSRGRGYTF.

This sequence joins TRBV5-4 and TRBJ1-3, with D hard to call. The germline CDR1 and CDR2 sequences are SGHNT and YYREEE (reference sequence). The CDR3 has 15 residues. Trimming removed 4 bases at V and 4 bases at J, with 15 bases between. CDR3 nucleotide sequence: TGTGCCAGCAGCACGGGAACACTGGAAGGAAACACCATATATTTT. It specifies CASSTGTLEGNTIYF.

Points on this clone: A much larger clonotype is one base distant, so this may be a read error. The chain carries TRBV28 and TRBJ1-2, with D possibly matching TRBD1 (5 bases). Trimming removed 2 bases at V and 6 bases at J, with 7 bases between. Germline CDR1 reads MDHEN; CDR2 reads SYDVKM. This CDR3 spans 12 amino acids. The CDR3 DNA reads as TGTGCCAGCAGTTTAGGGGGGAATGGCTACACCTTC. This codes for CASSLGGNGYTF.

The genes are TRBV5-6 and TRBJ1-2; D uncertain. The CDR3 runs to 12 residues. Trimming took 3 bases from V and 5 from J, leaving 8 bases between them. Germline CDR1 SGHDT, CDR2 YYEEEE. DNA of the CDR3: TGTGCCAGCAGCTCTTCCGTATATGGCTACACCTTC. Amino acids: CASSSSVYGYTF.

In its sample, this clone was seen once. V usage is TRBV6-6 and J usage is TRBJ1-2, with a possible D match to TRBD1 (6 bases). The germline gives CDR1 MNHNY, CDR2 SVGAGI (reference sequence). V was cut by 6 bases and J by 7 bases, with 15 bases left in between. The CDR3 sequence is 13 residues long. The CDR3 sequence is CASSHREYGGYTF. CDR3 nucleotides: TGTGCCAGCAGCCACAGGGAATATGGTGGCTACACCTTC.

V usage is TRBV6-5 and J usage is TRBJ2-7, with D possibly TRBD1 on 5 matching bases. V was pared by 7 bases and J by 3 bases, with 19 bases between. The CDR3 has 15 residues. In germline, CDR1 is MNHEY, CDR2 SVGAGI. The CDR3 sequence: CASKPPNLDSYEQYF. CDR3 DNA: TGTGCCAGCAAGCCACCGAACTTAGACAGCTACGAGCAGTACTTC.

The chain recombines TRBV18 with TRBJ2-7; a weak D match, TRBD1 (6 bases). The germline CDR1 and CDR2 sequences are KGHSH and LQKENI. CDR3 size: 15 residues. Deletions cut 3 bases from V and 3 bases from J, with 15 bases between. CDR3 residues: CASSPGQLLGYEQYF. CDR3 in DNA: TGTGCCAGCTCACCCGGACAGCTATTAGGCTACGAGCAGTACTTC.

The chain carries TRBV4-2 and TRBJ1-6; no clear D. This CDR3 has 16 amino acids. Trimming removed 3 bases from V and 7 bases from J, with 16 bases in between. CDR1 and CDR2 from the germline V gene are LGHNA and YNFKEQ. CDR3 bases: TGTGCCAGCAGCCAGGCCCGGACCCTTTGGAATTCACCCCTCCACTTT. Translating gives CASSQARTLWNSPLHF.

CDR3 sequence (DNA): TGTGCCAGCGCGGACGGGACGGAAGGCTACACCTTC. Protein sequence: CASADGTEGYTF. V is TRBV12-3 or TRBV12-4 and J is TRBJ1-2; D possibly corresponds to TRBD1 (5 bases). V dropped 8 bases and J dropped 8 bases, with 15 bases sitting between them. The CDR3 runs to 12 residues.

The count of this clone is one. The V gene is TRBV7-9, the J gene TRBJ1-4, with D unresolved. The CDR3 is made up of 12 amino acids. Germline lookup yields CDR1 SEHNR and CDR2 FQNEAQ (reference sequence). Deletions cut 3 bases from V and 4 bases from J, with 3 bases between. The CDR3 spells CASSFNNEKLFF. The CDR3 DNA reads as TGTGCCAGCAGCTTCAATAATGAAAAACTGTTTTTT.